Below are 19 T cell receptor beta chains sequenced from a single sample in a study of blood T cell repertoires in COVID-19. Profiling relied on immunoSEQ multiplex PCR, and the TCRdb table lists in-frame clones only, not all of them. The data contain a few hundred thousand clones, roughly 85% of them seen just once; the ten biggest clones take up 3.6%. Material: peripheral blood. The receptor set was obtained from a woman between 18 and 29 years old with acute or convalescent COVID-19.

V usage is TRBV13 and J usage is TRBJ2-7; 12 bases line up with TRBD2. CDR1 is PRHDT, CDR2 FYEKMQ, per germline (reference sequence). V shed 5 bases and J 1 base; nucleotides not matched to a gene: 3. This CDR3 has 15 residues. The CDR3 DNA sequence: TGTGCCAGCAGCCTGGGGACTAGCGGGTCCTACGAGCAGTACTTC. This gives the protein CASSLGTSGSYEQYF.

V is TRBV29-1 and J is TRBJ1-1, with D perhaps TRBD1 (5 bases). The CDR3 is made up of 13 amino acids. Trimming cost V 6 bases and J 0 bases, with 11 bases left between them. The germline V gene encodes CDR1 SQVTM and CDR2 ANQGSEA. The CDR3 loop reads CSVLQVMNTEAFF. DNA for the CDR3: TGCAGCGTCCTACAGGTCATGAACACTGAAGCTTTCTTT.

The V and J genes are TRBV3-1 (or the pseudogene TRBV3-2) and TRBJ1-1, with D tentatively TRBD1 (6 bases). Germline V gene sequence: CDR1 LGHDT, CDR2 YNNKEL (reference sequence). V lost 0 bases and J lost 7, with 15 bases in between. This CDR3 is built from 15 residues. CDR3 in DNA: TGTGCCAGCAGCCAAGATCGGCAGGGGCGGGTTGAAGCTTTCTTT. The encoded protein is CASSQDRQGRVEAFF.

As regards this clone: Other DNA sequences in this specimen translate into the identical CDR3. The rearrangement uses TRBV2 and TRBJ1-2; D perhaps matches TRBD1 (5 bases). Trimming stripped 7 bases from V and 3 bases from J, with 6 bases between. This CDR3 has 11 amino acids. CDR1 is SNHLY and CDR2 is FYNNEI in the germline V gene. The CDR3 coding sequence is TGTGCCAGCACGGGGGACTATGGCTACACCTTC. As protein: CASTGDYGYTF.

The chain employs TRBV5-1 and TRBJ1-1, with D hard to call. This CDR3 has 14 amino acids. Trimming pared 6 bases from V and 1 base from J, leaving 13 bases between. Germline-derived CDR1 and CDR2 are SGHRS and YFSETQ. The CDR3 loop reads CASTGSVGNTEAFF. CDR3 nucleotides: TGCGCCAGCACGGGGTCTGTAGGGAACACTGAAGCTTTCTTT.

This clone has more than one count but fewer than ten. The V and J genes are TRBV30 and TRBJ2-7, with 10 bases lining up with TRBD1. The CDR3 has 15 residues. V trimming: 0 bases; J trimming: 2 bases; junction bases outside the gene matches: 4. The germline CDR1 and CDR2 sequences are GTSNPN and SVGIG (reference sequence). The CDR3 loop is CAWSVRGTGAYEQYF. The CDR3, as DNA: TGTGCCTGGAGTGTACGGGGGACAGGGGCCTACGAGCAGTACTTC.

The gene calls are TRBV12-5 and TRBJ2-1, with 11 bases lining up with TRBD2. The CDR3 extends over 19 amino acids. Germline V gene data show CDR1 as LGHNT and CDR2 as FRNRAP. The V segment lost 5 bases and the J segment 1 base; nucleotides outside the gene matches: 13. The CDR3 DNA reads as TGTGCTAGTGGTGTCACGGGACTAGCGGAGGGGGGGTCCTACAATGAGCAGTTCTTC. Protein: CASGVTGLAEGGSYNEQFF. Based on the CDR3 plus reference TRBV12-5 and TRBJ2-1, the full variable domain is DARVTQTPRHKVTEMGQEVTMRCQPILGHNTVFWYRQTMMQGLELLAYFRNRAPLDDSGMPKDRFSAEMPDATLATLKIQPSEPRDSAVYFCASGVTGLAEGGSYNEQFFGPGTRLTVL.

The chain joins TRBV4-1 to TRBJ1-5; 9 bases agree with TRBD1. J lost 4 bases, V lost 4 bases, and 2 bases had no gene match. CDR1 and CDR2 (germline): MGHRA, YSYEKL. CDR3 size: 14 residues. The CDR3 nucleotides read TGCGCCAGCAGCCTCGGGACAGGGAATCAGCCCCAGCATTTT. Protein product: CASSLGTGNQPQHF.

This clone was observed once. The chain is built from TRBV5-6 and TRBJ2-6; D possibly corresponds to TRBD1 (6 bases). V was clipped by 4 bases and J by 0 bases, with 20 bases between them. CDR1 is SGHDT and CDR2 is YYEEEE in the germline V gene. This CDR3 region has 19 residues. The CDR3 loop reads CASSLGGGRGNSGANVLTF. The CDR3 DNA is TGTGCCAGCAGCCTTGGGGGCGGCAGGGGAAACTCTGGGGCCAACGTCCTGACTTTC. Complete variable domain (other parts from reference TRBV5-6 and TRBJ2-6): DAGVTQSPTHLIKTRGQQVTLRCSPKSGHDTVSWYQQALGQGPQFIFQYYEEEERQRGNFPDRFSGHQFPNYSSELNVNALLLGDSALYLCASSLGGGRGNSGANVLTFGAGSRLTVL.

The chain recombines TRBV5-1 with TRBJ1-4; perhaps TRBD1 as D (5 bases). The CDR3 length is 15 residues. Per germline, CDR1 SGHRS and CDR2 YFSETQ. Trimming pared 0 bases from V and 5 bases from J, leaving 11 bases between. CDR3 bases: TGCGCCAGCAGCTTGGCTTTGTCAGGGAATGAAAAACTGTTTTTT. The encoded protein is CASSLALSGNEKLFF.

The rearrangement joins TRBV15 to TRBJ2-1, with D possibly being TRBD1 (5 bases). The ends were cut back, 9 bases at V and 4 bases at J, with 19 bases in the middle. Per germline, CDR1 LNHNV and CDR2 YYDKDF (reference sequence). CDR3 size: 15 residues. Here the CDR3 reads CATGRVRTLYNEQFF. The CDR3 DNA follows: TGTGCCACAGGCAGGGTCAGGACACTATACAATGAGCAGTTCTTC.

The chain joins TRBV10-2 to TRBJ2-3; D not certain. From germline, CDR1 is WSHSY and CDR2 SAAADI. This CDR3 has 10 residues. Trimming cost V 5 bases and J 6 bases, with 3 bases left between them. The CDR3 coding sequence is TGCGCCAGCAGTTCGGATACGCAGTATTTT. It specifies CASSSDTQYF.

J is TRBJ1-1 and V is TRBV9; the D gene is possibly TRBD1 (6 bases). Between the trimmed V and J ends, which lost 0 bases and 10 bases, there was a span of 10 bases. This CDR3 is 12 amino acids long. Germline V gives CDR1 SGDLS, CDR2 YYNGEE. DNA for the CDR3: TGTGCCAGCAGCGTAGAGGGACAACCAGCTTTCTTT. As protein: CASSVEGQPAFF.

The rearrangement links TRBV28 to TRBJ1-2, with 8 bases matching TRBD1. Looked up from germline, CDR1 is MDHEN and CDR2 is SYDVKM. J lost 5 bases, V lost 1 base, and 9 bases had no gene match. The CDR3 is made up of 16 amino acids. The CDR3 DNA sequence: TGTGCCAGCAGTTTATCAGGGGGCGAATCGAGGTATGGCTACACCTTC. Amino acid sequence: CASSLSGGESRYGYTF.

CDR3 amino acids: CASSIVYASTEAFF. The CDR3 nucleotides are TGTGCCAGTAGCATCGTCTACGCGAGCACTGAAGCTTTCTTT. The gene calls are TRBV19 and TRBJ1-1; D gene unclear. This CDR3 region has 14 residues. Looked up from germline, CDR1 is LNHDA and CDR2 is SQIVND (reference sequence). Trimming removed 6 bases from V and 4 bases from J, with 15 bases in between.

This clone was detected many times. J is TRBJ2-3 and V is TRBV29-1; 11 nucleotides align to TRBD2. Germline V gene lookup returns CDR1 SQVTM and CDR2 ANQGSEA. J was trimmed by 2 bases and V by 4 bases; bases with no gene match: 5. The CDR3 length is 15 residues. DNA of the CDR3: TGCAGCGTTGCTACTAGCGGGGGATACACAGATACGCAGTATTTT. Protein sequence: CSVATSGGYTDTQYF.

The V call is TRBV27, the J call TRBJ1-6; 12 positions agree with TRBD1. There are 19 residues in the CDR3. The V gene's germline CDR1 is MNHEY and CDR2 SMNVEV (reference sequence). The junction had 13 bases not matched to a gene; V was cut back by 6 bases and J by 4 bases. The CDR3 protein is CASSLAGTGGRGYNSPLHF. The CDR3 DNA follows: TGTGCCAGCAGCCTAGCCGGGACAGGGGGCCGTGGTTATAATTCACCCCTCCACTTT.

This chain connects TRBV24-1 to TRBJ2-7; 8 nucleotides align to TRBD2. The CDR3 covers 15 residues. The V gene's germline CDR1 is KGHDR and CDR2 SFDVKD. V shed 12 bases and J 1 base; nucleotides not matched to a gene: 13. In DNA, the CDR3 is TGTGCCTCAACGTCAGAGCGGGGGCGATCCTACGAGCAGTACTTC. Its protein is CASTSERGRSYEQYF.

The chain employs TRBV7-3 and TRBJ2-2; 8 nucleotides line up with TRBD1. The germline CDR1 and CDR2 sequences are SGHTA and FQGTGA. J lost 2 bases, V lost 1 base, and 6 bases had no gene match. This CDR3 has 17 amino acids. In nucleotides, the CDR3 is TGTGCCAGCAGCTTAAATATGCAGGGGGCTAACACCGGGGAGCTGTTTTTT. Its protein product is CASSLNMQGANTGELFF.